A single sample gave rise to the 20 T cell receptor beta chains below, sequenced in a study of shared clonotypes between healthy human individuals (TCRdb year 2020). Receptor amplification or capture employed the immunoSEQ multiplex PCR assay. TCRdb provides this immuneACCESS table in a form limited to in-frame rearrangements. Some clones are lacking; in checked studies, under half of them reflect an unresolved V gene, and why the rest are absent is not known. The sample data list 2 million to 2.5 million clones, and 92% of these were observed just once. The ten largest clonotypes hold 0.37% of the sample. The sample taken for sequencing was naive CD4+ T cells from PBMCs. The cell subset or site tag for this specimen amounts to: CD45RA+ positively selected. The source of these receptors is a man between 18 and 29 years old in good health. Some clones in this sample may be carry-over from other donors' samples.

V and J are TRBV5-1 and TRBJ2-1; 8 bases align to TRBD2. The V gene's germline CDR1 is SGHRS and CDR2 YFSETQ. Trimming removed 0 bases from V and 3 bases from J; junction bases left unmatched: 5. The CDR3 consists of 16 residues. The DNA of the CDR3 is TGCGCCAGCAGCTTGGCGGCGGGAGGCCTCTACAATGAGCAGTTCTTC. Its translation: CASSLAAGGLYNEQFF.

This rearrangement joins TRBV4-3 to TRBJ2-2, with 10 bases that match TRBD2. Germline CDR1 and CDR2: LGHNA and YSLEER. There are 16 residues in the CDR3. The trim removed 4 bases at V and 2 bases at J, leaving 4 bases unmatched. The chain's CDR3 is CASSPRTSGNTGELFF. CDR3 nucleotides: TGCGCCAGCAGCCCCAGGACTAGCGGAAACACCGGGGAGCTGTTTTTT.

Worth noting for this clone: Other nucleotide sequences in the sample specify the same CDR3. V usage is TRBV5-4 and J usage is TRBJ1-4, with D possibly TRBD1 on 6 matching bases. Germline lookup yields CDR1 SGHNT and CDR2 YYREEE (reference sequence). V was shortened by 0 bases and J by 8 bases, with 11 bases between the two germline ends. This CDR3 is built from 14 residues. The CDR3 here is CASSLGGGGEKLFF. In DNA, the CDR3 is TGTGCCAGCAGCTTGGGAGGGGGTGGCGAAAAACTGTTTTTT.

The rearrangement joins TRBV19 to TRBJ2-4, with D perhaps TRBD1 or TRBD2 (7 bases each). The CDR3 consists of 15 residues. The V gene's germline CDR1 is LNHDA and CDR2 SQIVND (reference sequence). Between the trimmed V and J ends, which lost 8 bases and 0 bases, there was a span of 14 bases. This chain's CDR3 is CASAQGGIAKNIQYF. As DNA, the CDR3 is TGTGCCAGTGCCCAGGGGGGGATAGCCAAAAACATTCAGTACTTC.

This chain connects TRBV15 to TRBJ1-2; no definite D call. The CDR3 is made up of 15 amino acids. The ends were cut back, 0 bases at V and 2 bases at J, with 10 bases in the middle. Germline V gene sequence: CDR1 LNHNV, CDR2 YYDKDF (reference sequence). CDR3: CATSREQVRNYGYTF. The CDR3 region has the DNA TGTGCCACCAGCAGAGAGCAGGTTAGGAACTATGGCTACACCTTC.

This clone was seen once. The chain joins TRBV11-2 to TRBJ2-4; D tentatively fits TRBD1 or TRBD2 (5 bases each). V lost 2 bases and J lost 0, with 14 bases in between. The CDR3 contains 17 residues. Germline V gene lookup returns CDR1 SGHAT and CDR2 FQNNGV. CDR3 bases: TGTGCCAGCAGCTTAAGTGTTACGGGGCTAGCCAAAAACATTCAGTACTTC. Translated, it gives CASSLSVTGLAKNIQYF.

This chain connects TRBV6-1 to TRBJ2-5, with a weak D call TRBD2 (6 bases). Germline V gene sequence: CDR1 MNHNS, CDR2 SASEGT. Trimming took 2 bases from V and 4 from J, leaving 14 bases between them. The CDR3 length is 15 residues. The CDR3: CASSEIGGRGETQYF. The CDR3 DNA is TGTGCCAGCAGTGAAATAGGTGGGCGGGGAGAGACCCAGTACTTC.

CDR3 residues: CASSQVEGQGTNEKLFF. The CDR3 nucleotides read TGCGCCAGCAGCCAAGTAGAGGGACAGGGGACTAATGAAAAACTGTTTTTT. The chain combines TRBV4-3 with TRBJ1-4, with 10 bases matching TRBD1. CDR3 length: 17 amino acids. Trimming removed 1 base from V and 2 bases from J; junction bases left unmatched: 4. CDR1 and CDR2 from the germline V gene are LGHNA and YSLEER.

As for this clone: Other nucleotide sequences from this sample produce the same CDR3. V gene TRBV7-2 combines with J gene TRBJ2-3, with D maybe TRBD2 (5 bases). From germline, CDR1 is SGHTA and CDR2 FQGNSA. Between the trimmed V and J ends, which lost 1 base and 4 bases, there was a span of 9 bases. This CDR3 spans 14 amino acids. For the CDR3, the DNA is TGTGCCAGCAGCTTAGGTAGCGTTCCAGATACGCAGTATTTT. This translates into CASSLGSVPDTQYF.

This rearrangement joins TRBV18 to TRBJ2-5; 7 bases fit TRBD1. V trimming: 4 bases; J trimming: 0 bases; junction bases outside the gene matches: 11. Germline CDR1 KGHSH, CDR2 LQKENI. CDR3 size: 17 residues. In nucleotides, the CDR3 is TGTGCCAGCTCACGGGGGAATCCGGGACAGTACCAAGAGACCCAGTACTTC. Protein: CASSRGNPGQYQETQYF. Supplemented by reference TRBV18 and TRBJ2-5, the full variable domain reads NAGVMQNPRHLVRRRGQEARLRCSPMKGHSHVYWYRQLPEEGLKFMVYLQKENIIDESGMPKERFSAEFPKEGPSILRIQQVVRGDSAAYFCASSRGNPGQYQETQYFGPGTRLLVL.

This clone was counted between two and nine times. J is TRBJ1-1 and V is TRBV27, with TRBD1 matching 8 bases. J gave up 11 bases and V 6 bases, and 14 bases lay outside the gene matches. CDR3 length equals 14 residues. Germline values: CDR1 MNHEY, CDR2 SMNVEV (reference sequence). The CDR3 DNA sequence: TGTGCCAGCAGGCCCAGCGGGGGGACAGGTTTGGCTTTCTTT. Amino acids: CASRPSGGTGLAFF.

A remark on this clone: The same CDR3 is also encoded by other DNA sequences in this sample. The chain employs TRBV6-5 and TRBJ1-3; weak D call: TRBD1 (5 bases). Germline V gives CDR1 MNHEY, CDR2 SVGAGI. V was trimmed by 5 bases and J by 4 bases, leaving 15 bases between them. CDR3 size: 15 residues. CDR3 sequence reads: CASSRSRVAGNTIYF. For the CDR3, the DNA is TGTGCCAGCAGTAGATCCAGGGTGGCGGGAAACACCATATATTTT.

This chain links TRBV7-3 with TRBJ2-1; 11 bases align to TRBD1. The CDR3 has 16 residues. Germline V gives CDR1 SGHTA, CDR2 FQGTGA. V trimming: 5 bases; J trimming: 6 bases; junction bases outside the gene matches: 9. CDR3 sequence reads: CASSPRGGTGGNEQFF. The CDR3 DNA sequence: TGTGCCAGCAGCCCCCGAGGGGGGACAGGGGGCAATGAGCAGTTCTTC.

The J gene is TRBJ1-4, the V gene TRBV28; a possible D gene is TRBD1 (5 bases). Germline loops: CDR1 MDHEN, CDR2 SYDVKM. Trimming pared 1 base from V and 7 bases from J, leaving 13 bases between. The CDR3 loop spans 15 amino acids. Written as DNA, the CDR3 is TGTGCCAGCAGTTTATTGACCCCCGGGGGTGAAAAACTGTTTTTT. It encodes CASSLLTPGGEKLFF. Full variable domain (rest looked up from reference TRBV28 and TRBJ1-4): DVKVTQSSRYLVKRTGEKVFLECVQDMDHENMFWYRQDPGLGLRLIYFSYDVKMKEKGDIPEGYSVSREKKERFSLILESASTNQTSMYLCASSLLTPGGEKLFFGSGTQLSVL.

The V gene is TRBV29-1, the J gene TRBJ2-7; 10 bases fit TRBD1. Germline CDR1 reads SQVTM; CDR2 reads ANQGSEA. CDR3 length: 13 residues. The J segment lost 5 bases and the V segment lost 6 bases, leaving 7 bases of the junction unmatched. The CDR3 DNA follows: TGCAGCGTCCTGGGACAGGGGATAGACGAGCAGTACTTC. Protein product: CSVLGQGIDEQYF.

The chain recombines TRBV9 with TRBJ2-6; D uncertain. V was pared by 0 bases and J by 2 bases, with 6 bases between. The CDR3 contains 15 residues. Germline CDR1 SGDLS, CDR2 YYNGEE. CDR3 coding DNA: TGTGCCAGCAGCGTAGCCAGAACTGGGGCCAACGTCCTGACTTTC. It translates to CASSVARTGANVLTF.

This clone was seen just once. V is TRBV28 and J is TRBJ1-2, with 7 bases identical to TRBD1. This CDR3 spans 20 amino acids. Trimming took 7 bases from V and 2 from J; bases not matched to a gene: 25. Per germline, CDR1 MDHEN and CDR2 SYDVKM. CDR3 sequence: CASTRLGGAGQGGTNYGYTF. In DNA form, the CDR3 reads TGTGCCAGCACCCGATTAGGTGGGGCCGGTCAGGGGGGCACCAACTATGGCTACACCTTC.

The chain recombines TRBV5-4 with TRBJ1-2, with 9 bases lining up with TRBD1. J was trimmed by 8 bases and V by 3 bases; bases with no gene match: 8. Germline CDR1 and CDR2: SGHNT and YYREEE (reference sequence). The CDR3 contains 14 residues. DNA of the CDR3: TGTGCCAGCAGCTCACCGGGACAGGGTGACGGCTACACCTTC. This gives the protein CASSSPGQGDGYTF.

As for this clone: One junction end disagrees with the germline gene, perhaps due to a read error. CDR3 region: CASRQLEAWVF. DNA of the CDR3: TGTGCCAGCAGGCAACTCGAGGCCTGGGTCTTC. The chain joins TRBV6-5 to TRBJ2-7; unclear D gene. The CDR3 has 11 amino acids. Germline V CDR1 and CDR2: MNHEY, SVGAGI.

This clone appeared a single time. The genes are TRBV4-1 and TRBJ2-1, with 12 bases that match TRBD2. This CDR3 has 20 residues. Germline loops: CDR1 MGHRA, CDR2 YSYEKL. V lost 3 bases and J lost 4; bases outside the gene matches: 16. CDR3 protein: CASSHYERLAGGTHYNEQFF. CDR3 sequence (DNA): TGCGCCAGCAGCCACTACGAAAGGCTAGCGGGAGGGACTCATTACAATGAGCAGTTCTTC.